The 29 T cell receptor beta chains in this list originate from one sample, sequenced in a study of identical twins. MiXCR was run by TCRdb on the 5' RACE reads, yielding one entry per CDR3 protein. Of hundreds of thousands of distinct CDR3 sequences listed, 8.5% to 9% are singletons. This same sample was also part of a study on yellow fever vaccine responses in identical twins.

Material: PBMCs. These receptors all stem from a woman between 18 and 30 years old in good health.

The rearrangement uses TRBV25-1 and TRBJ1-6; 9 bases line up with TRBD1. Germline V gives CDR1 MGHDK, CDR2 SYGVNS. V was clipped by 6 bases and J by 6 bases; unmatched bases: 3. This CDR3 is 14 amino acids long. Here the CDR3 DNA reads TGTGCCAGCAGAGGGACAGGGAGTAATTCACCCCTCCACTTT. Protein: CASRGTGSNSPLHF.

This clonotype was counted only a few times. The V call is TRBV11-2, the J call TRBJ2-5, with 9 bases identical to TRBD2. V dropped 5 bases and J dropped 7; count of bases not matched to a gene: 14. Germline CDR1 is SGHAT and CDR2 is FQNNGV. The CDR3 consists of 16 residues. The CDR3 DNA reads TGTGCCAGCAGCCCCCTTGGGCTAGCGGGGATGGGGACCCAGTACTTC. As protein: CASSPLGLAGMGTQYF.

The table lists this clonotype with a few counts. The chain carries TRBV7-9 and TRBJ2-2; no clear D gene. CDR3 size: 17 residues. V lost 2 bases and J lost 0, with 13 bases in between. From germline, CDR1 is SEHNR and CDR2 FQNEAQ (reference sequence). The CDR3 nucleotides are TGTGCCAGCAGCTTATCCCCCCGCGCCCCGAACACCGGGGAGCTGTTTTTT. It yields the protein CASSLSPRAPNTGELFF.

The CDR3 spells CASSPIGLAGKNTGELFF. The DNA for the CDR3 is TGTGCCAGCAGCCCCATTGGGCTAGCGGGAAAAAACACCGGGGAGCTGTTTTTT. The gene calls are TRBV7-8 and TRBJ2-2; 9 bases match TRBD2. CDR1 and CDR2 from the germline V gene are SGHVS and FQNEAQ. The length of the CDR3 is 18 residues. The V gene end was trimmed by 5 bases and the J gene end by 2 bases; junction bases not matched to a gene: 12. Supplemented by reference TRBV7-8 and TRBJ2-2, the full variable domain reads GAGVSQSPRYKVAKRGQDVALRCDPISGHVSLFWYQQALGQGPEFLTYFQNEAQLDKSGLPSDRFFAERPEGSVSTLKIQRTQQEDSAVYLCASSPIGLAGKNTGELFFGEGSRLTVL.

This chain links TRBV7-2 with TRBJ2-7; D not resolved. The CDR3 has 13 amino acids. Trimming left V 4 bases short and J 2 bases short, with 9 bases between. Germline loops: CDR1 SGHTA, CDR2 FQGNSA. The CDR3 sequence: CASSSDAPYEQYF. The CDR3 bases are TGTGCCAGCAGCTCAGACGCTCCCTACGAGCAGTACTTC. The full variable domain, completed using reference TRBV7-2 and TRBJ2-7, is GAGVSQSPSNKVTEKGKDVELRCDPISGHTALYWYRQSLGQGLEFLIYFQGNSAPDKSGLPSDRFSAERTGGSVSTLTIQRTQQEDSAVYLCASSSDAPYEQYFGPGTRLTVT.

In DNA, the CDR3 is TGTGCCAGTGGCGAGGGGACGGTCTACAATGAGCAGTTCTTC. Protein: CASGEGTVYNEQFF. The chain has TRBV19 and TRBJ2-1, with D perhaps matching TRBD1 or TRBD2 (5 bases each). The CDR3 is 14 residues long. Deletions cut 8 bases from V and 3 bases from J, with 14 bases between. Germline V gene lookup returns CDR1 LNHDA and CDR2 SQIVND (reference sequence).

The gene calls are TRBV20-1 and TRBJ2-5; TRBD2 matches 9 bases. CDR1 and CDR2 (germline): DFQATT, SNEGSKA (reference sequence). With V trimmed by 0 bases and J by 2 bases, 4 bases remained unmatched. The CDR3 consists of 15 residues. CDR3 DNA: TGCAGTGCTAGAGATCTGACTAGCGGACAAGAGACCCAGTACTTC. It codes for CSARDLTSGQETQYF.

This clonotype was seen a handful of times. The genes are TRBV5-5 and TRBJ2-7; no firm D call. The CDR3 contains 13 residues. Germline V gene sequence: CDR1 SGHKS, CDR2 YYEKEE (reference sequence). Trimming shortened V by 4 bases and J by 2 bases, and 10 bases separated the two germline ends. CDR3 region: CASSRLTTYEQYF. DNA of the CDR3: TGTGCCAGCAGCCGATTGACAACCTACGAGCAGTACTTC.

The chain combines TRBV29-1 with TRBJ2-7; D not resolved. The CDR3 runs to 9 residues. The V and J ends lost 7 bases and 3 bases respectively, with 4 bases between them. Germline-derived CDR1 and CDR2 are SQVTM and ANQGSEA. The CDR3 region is CSARYEQYF. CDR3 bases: TGCAGCGCCCGCTACGAGCAGTACTTC.

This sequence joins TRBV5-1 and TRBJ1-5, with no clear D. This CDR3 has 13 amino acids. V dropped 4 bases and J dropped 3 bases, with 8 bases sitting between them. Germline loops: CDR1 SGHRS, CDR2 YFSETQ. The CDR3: CASSNGPNQPQHF. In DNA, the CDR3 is TGCGCCAGCAGCAACGGCCCCAATCAGCCCCAGCATTTT.

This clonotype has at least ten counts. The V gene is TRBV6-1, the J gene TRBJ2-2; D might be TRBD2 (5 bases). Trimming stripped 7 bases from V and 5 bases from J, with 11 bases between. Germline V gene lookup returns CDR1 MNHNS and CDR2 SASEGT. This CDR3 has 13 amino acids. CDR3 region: CASNGPGTGELFF. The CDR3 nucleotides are TGTGCCAGCAACGGACCGGGGACCGGGGAGCTGTTTTTT.

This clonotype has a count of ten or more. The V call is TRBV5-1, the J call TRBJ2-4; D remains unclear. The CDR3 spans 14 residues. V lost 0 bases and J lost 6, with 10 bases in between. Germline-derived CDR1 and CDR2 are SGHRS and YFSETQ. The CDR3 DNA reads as TGCGCCAGCAGCTTGGAGGGTGCAAGAAACATTCAGTACTTC. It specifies CASSLEGARNIQYF.

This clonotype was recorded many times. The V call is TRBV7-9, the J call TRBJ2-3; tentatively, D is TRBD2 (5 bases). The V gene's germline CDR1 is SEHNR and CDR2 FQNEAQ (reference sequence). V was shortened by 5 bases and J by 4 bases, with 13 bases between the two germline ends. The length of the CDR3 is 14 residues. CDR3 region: CASSPIRESDTQYF. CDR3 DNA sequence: TGTGCCAGCAGCCCTATACGGGAATCAGATACGCAGTATTTT. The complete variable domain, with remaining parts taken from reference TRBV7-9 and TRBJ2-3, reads DTGVSQNPRHKITKRGQNVTFRCDPISEHNRLYWYRQTLGQGPEFLTYFQNEAQLEKSRLLSDRFSAERPKGSFSTLEIQRTEQGDSAMYLCASSPIRESDTQYFGPGTRLTVL.

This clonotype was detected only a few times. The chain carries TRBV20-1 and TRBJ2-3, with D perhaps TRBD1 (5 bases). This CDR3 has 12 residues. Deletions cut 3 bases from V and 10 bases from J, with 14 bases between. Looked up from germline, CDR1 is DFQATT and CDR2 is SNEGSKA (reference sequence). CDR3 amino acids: CSASYGGAPQYF. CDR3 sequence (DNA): TGCAGTGCTAGTTACGGTGGGGCCCCGCAGTATTTT.

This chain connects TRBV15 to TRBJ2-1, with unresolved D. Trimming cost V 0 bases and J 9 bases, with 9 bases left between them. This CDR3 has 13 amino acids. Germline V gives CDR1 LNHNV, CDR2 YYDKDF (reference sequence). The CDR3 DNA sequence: TGTGCCACCAGCAGAGATCTGGAGACTGAGCAGTTCTTC. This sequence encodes CATSRDLETEQFF.

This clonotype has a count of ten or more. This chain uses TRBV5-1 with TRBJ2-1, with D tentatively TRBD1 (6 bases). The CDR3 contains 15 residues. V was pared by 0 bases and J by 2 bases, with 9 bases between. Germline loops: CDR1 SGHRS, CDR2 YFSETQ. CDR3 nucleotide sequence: TGCGCCAGCAGCTTGGGGGACACCACCTACAATGAGCAGTTCTTC. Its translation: CASSLGDTTYNEQFF.

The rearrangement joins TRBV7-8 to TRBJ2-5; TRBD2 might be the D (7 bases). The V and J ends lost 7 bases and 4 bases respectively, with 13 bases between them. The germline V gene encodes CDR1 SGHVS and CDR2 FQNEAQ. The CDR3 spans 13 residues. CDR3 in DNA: TGTGCCAGCACTTCCGGGGGGCGAGAGACCCAGTACTTC. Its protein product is CASTSGGRETQYF.

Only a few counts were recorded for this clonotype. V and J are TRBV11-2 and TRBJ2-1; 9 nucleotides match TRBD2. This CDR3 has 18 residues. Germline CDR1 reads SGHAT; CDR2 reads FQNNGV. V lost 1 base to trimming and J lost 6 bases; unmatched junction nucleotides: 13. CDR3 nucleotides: TGTGCCAGCAGCTTAGTTGTAGTGGCTAGCGGGGCCCCCAATGAGCAGTTCTTC. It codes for CASSLVVVASGAPNEQFF.

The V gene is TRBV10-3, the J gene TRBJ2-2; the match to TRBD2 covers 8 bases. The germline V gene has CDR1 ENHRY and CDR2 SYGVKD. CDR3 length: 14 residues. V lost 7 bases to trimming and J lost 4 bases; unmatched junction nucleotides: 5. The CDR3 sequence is CAITGGERTGELFF. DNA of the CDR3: TGTGCCATCACGGGGGGGGAACGCACCGGGGAGCTGTTTTTT.

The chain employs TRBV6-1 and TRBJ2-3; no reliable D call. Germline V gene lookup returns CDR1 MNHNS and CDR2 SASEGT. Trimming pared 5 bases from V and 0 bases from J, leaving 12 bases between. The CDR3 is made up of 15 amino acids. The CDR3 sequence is CASSMALGSTDTQYF. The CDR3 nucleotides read TGTGCCAGCAGTATGGCCCTGGGCAGCACAGATACGCAGTATTTT.

The CDR3 DNA is TGCAGTGCCCAGTCCTATAGCGGCTTCGGACGGGAGCAGTACTTC. It yields the protein CSAQSYSGFGREQYF. The chain combines TRBV20-1 with TRBJ2-7, with a tentative D call TRBD2 (6 bases). Germline CDR1 DFQATT, CDR2 SNEGSKA (reference sequence). The length of the CDR3 is 15 residues. Trimming took off 6 bases at V and 7 bases at J, with 25 bases between the two ends.

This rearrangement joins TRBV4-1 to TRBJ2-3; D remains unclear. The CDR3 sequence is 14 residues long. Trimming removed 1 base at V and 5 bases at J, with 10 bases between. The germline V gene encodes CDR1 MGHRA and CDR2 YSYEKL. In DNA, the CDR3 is TGCGCCAGCAGCCAAGCGGCCCTTCTAGATACGCAGTATTTT. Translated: CASSQAALLDTQYF.

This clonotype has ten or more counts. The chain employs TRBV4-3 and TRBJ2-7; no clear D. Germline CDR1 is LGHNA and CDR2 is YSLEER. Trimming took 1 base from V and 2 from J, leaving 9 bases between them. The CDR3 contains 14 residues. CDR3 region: CASSQAYSTYEQYF. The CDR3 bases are TGCGCCAGCAGCCAAGCGTACAGCACCTACGAGCAGTACTTC.

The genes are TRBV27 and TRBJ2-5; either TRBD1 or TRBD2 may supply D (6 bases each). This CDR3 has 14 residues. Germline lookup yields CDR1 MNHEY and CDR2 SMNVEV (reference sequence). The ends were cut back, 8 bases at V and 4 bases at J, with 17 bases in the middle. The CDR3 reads CASARGERLETQYF. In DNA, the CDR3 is TGTGCCAGCGCTAGGGGGGAGAGACTAGAGACCCAGTACTTC.

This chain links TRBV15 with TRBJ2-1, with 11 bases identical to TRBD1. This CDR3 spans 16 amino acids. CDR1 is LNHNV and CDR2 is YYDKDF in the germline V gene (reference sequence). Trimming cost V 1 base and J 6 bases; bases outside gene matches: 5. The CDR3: CATSRAGTGGFNEQFF. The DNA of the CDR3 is TGTGCCACCAGCAGAGCCGGGACAGGGGGTTTCAATGAGCAGTTCTTC.

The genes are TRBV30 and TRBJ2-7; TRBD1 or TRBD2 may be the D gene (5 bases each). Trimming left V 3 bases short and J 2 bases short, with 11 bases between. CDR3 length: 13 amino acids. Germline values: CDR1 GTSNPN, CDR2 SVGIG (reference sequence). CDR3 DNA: TGTGCCTGGAGCCCGGGACGAACCTACGAGCAGTACTTC. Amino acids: CAWSPGRTYEQYF.

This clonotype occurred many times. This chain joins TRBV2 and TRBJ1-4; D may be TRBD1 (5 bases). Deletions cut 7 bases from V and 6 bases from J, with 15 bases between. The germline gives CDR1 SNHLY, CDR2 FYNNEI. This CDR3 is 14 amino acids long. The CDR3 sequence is CASTPVGGYEKLFF. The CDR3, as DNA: TGTGCCAGCACTCCCGTGGGGGGGTATGAAAAACTGTTTTTT.

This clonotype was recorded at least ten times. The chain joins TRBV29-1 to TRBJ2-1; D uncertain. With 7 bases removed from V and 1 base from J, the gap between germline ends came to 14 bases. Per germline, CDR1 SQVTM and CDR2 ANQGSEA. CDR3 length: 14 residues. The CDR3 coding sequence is TGCAGCGCCGAGCCTACAGAATCCTACAATGAGCAGTTCTTC. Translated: CSAEPTESYNEQFF.

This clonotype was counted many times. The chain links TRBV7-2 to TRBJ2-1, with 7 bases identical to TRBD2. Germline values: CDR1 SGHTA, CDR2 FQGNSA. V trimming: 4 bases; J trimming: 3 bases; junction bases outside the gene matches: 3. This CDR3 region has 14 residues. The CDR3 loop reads CASSYRDYYNEQFF. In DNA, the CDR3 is TGTGCCAGCAGCTACCGGGACTACTACAATGAGCAGTTCTTC.